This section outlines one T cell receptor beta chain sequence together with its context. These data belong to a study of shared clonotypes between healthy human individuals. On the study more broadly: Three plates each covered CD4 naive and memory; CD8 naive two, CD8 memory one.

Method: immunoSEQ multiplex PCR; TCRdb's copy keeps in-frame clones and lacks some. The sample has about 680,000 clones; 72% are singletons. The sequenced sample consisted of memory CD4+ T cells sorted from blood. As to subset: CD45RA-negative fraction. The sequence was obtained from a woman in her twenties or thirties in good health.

The CDR3 sequence: CASSRRGYGAGANVLTF. The CDR3 DNA reads TGTGCCAGCAGTCGACGGGGGTATGGGGCCGGGGCCAACGTCCTGACTTTC. The J gene is TRBJ2-6, the V gene TRBV25-1, with D tentatively TRBD2 (6 bases). Trimming pared 5 bases from V and 4 bases from J, leaving 18 bases between. The CDR3 spans 17 residues. Germline-derived CDR1 and CDR2 are MGHDK and SYGVNS. Full variable domain (remainder filled in from reference TRBV25-1 and TRBJ2-6): EADIYQTPRYLVIGTGKKITLECSQTMGHDKMYWYQQDPGMELHLIHYSYGVNSTEKGDLSSESTVSRIRTEHFPLTLESARPSHTSQYLCASSRRGYGAGANVLTFGAGSRLTVL.